This T cell receptor beta chain comes out of a study of Ad26.COV2.S vaccination and SARS-CoV-2 variants. This CDR3 has 15 amino acids. Germline trimming cut 3 bases from V and 0 bases from J; bases unmatched to any gene: 2. Germline V CDR1 and CDR2: SGHKS, YYEKEE (reference sequence). Generated by immunoSEQ multiplex PCR, the TCRdb table keeps only in-frame clones and is missing some. The table records about 390,000 clones, more than 85% of them present only once. Documented treatment: 19 received Ad26.COV2.S at low or high dose, single or two shots; 5 received placebo; per-sample allocation not given. Specimens were obtained on day 63 following the first vaccine or placebo injection.

Source: peripheral blood, taken in a trial of Ad26.COV2.S vaccine versus placebo. This clonotype originated in a person aged 18-65 years who received the Ad26.COV2.S COVID-19 vaccine or a placebo. J is TRBJ2-3 and V is TRBV5-5; 9 positions agree with TRBD1. The CDR3: CASSWDRESTDTQYF. The CDR3 nucleotides read TGTGCCAGCAGCTGGGACAGGGAGAGCACAGATACGCAGTATTTT.